This T cell receptor beta chain was captured by sequencing in a study of blood T cell repertoires in COVID-19. Profiled with immunoSEQ multiplex PCR; TCRdb holds only in-frame clones, not every one. The sample holds around 270,000 clones; approximately 87% are singletons and the top ten take about 2.5%. This CDR3 is built from 17 residues. Germline assignment: CDR1 SEHNR and CDR2 FQNEAQ (reference sequence). V was cut by 2 bases and J by 0 bases, with 16 bases left in between. This receptor was obtained from a woman aged 45-65 years with acute or convalescent COVID-19. The chain carries TRBV7-9 and TRBJ1-1; D gene uncertain. Sequencing used peripheral blood. The CDR3 DNA reads TGTGCCAGCAGCTTAACATTTGGAGCCCTAATGAACACTGAAGCTTTCTTT. It is translated as CASSLTFGALMNTEAFF.